The TCR beta chain under discussion was sequenced for a study of beta chain features in type 1 diabetes. Study-wide findings and caveats: TCRB CDR3 length was moderately but significantly reduced in all four CD4+ subsets of Type 1 diabetes patients.

As every portion of the isolated RNA was reverse transcribed, the sequencing read expressed TCRB transcripts. Produced via immunoSEQ multiplex PCR; TCRdb's table is partial and in-frame only. Of under 300,000 clones in the sample, roughly 11% are singletons; the top ten hold approximately 0.015%. Only a few counts were recorded for this clone. Its antigen is still unknown. CDR3 length: 15 amino acids. Germline V CDR1 and CDR2: LNHDA, SQIVND (reference sequence). Germline trimming cut 7 bases from V and 5 bases from J; bases unmatched to any gene: 7. The V gene is TRBV19, the J gene TRBJ2-2; 10 nucleotides agree with TRBD1. The receptor comes from a man younger than 40 with type 1 diabetes. Source material: naive CD4+ T cells from blood. CDR3 DNA sequence: TGTGCCAGTAAAACCGGGACAGGGGAAACCGGGGAGCTGTTTTTT. This translates into CASKTGTGETGELFF.